The sequence of this T cell receptor (beta chain) was determined in a study of neurological immune-mediated disorders (dated by TCRdb to the late 2010s). Looking at the study overall: Among the 35 or so multiple sclerosis patients, relapsing-remitting MS was present in roughly 30 and secondary progressive MS was present in 3. The study compared peripheral blood TCR-beta repertoires of HTLV-I-associated myelopathy (HAM/TSP) patients, multiple sclerosis patients and healthy controls using UMI-based sequencing. Longitudinal samples, technical triplicates and paired sorted CD4+ and CD8+ T-cell subsets, alongside PBMC samples, were included among the roughly 98 TCR-beta libraries. The cohort comprised roughly 69 subjects: 15 or so HAM/TSP patients, 35 or so multiple sclerosis patients and about 20 healthy controls.

To synthesize cDNA, template-switch 5'RACE was performed with a primer carrying a 10-nucleotide random unique molecular identifier so that each TCR transcript was tagged. Every sequencing run covered 15-18 subjects and yielded more than 160 million TCR-beta sequences. Total RNA was extracted with the RNeasy kit. Using the KAPA Real-time Library Amplification kit, TCR-beta VDJ regions were amplified with primers for the TCR constant region and the 5'RACE anchor. A first PCR added sample indexes and Illumina adaptors, and a second PCR then raised library yield. After purification with Ampure beads, the TCR product of roughly 650 bp was size-selected on a 2% E-gel SizeSelection system. Before pooling, libraries had their quality checked on a Bioanalyzer, their concentration measured with Qubit, and their quantity determined with the Kapa Library Quantification kit. Paired-end 2 x 150 bp sequencing of the libraries was performed on an Illumina HiSeq 2500. To increase sequence diversity, roughly 24-31% phiX was spiked into each library pool. Per the authors' processing: Quality-filtered reads were processed with the UMI-based MiGEC pipeline, and over 75% of raw TCR sequences were removed by the MiGEC pipeline during error correction. VDJ genes were aligned to IMGT germline references, and clonotypes were defined by unique CDR3 amino acid sequence plus V-J genes. Clonal expansion, Shannon diversity and CDR3 relatedness (CalcPairwiseDistances, ClusterSamples) were evaluated with VDJtools, and phylogenetic trees were built with CLCbio workbench. Clones with at least 8 unique UMIs were defined as expanded, with this threshold being based on coefficient-of-variation modelling across technical triplicates. Through fastp at Q25 and MiXCR, TCRdb rebuilt clones from the public reads, retaining in-frame beta chains. Each CDR3 protein gets just one entry, which takes the most common genes and DNA from the rows behind it. The V and J calls and clone size come from TCRdb's table, not from the authors' own analysis. The sample yields more than 45,000 distinct CDR3 sequences; approximately 4.4% were counted once. The top ten clonotypes cover 2.5% to 3.5% of the sample.

There are 16 amino acids in the CDR3, from cysteine to phenylalanine inclusive. The read is trimmed to its CDR3 DNA, 48 bases read in frame from base 1. Unmatched junction bases come to 5, with V trimmed by 5 bases and J by 0 bases. Here is what the overall study found, with its caveats: The MS cluster was not associated with any clinical or MRI features, and the authors stated that larger cohorts are needed. Across subjects, expanded clones never shared an identical CDR3 amino acid sequence, which suggests that the TCR-beta repertoires in every group were private. The highest TCR clonal expansion was observed in HAM/TSP patients, whereas the lowest was observed in MS patients, even when compared with healthy controls. Repertoires from 18 of 34 MS patients were grouped by phylogenetic analysis into a cluster of related CDR3 sequences, suggesting a possible repertoire-level signature.

Libraries from unsorted PBMCs were made from 2 million PBMCs kept in RNAlater at -80 degrees C until RNA extraction. Multiple sclerosis patients were enrolled in a US clinical protocol under which disease progression was evaluated by magnetic resonance imaging. Peripheral blood underwent Ficoll-Hypaque density gradient centrifugation to isolate PBMCs, which were then cryopreserved in liquid nitrogen. This clonotype was seen at least ten times. It has no known antigen specificity. No clone much larger than this one lies a single base away; base qualities are absent. The chain links TRBV12-3 or TRBV12-4 with TRBJ2-2, and 8 junctional nucleotides match TRBD2. Input material: PBMCs. The receptor was isolated from a man aged 45 to 65 with multiple sclerosis. The CDR3 has the sequence CASSGSGLANTGELFF. The nucleotide sequence is TGTGCCAGCAGTGGCTCGGGACTAGCGAACACCGGGGAGCTGTTTTTT.